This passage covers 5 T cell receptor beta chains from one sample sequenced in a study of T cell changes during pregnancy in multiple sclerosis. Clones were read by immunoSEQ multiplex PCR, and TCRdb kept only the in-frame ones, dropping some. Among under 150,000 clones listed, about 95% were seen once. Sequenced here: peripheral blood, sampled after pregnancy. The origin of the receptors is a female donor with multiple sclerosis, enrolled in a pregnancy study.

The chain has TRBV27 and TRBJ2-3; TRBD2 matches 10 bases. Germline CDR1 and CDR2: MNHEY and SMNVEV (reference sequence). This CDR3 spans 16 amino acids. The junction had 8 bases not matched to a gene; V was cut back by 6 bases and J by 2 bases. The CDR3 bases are TGTGCCAGCAGCCAGCTAGCGGGAGCCCCCACAGATACGCAGTATTTT. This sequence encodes CASSQLAGAPTDTQYF.

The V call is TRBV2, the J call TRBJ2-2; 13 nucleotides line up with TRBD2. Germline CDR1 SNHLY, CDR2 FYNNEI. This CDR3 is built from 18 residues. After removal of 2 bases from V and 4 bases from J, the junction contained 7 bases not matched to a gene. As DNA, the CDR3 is TGTGCCAGCAGTGAATTGGGACTAGCGGGACGGGGCACCGGGGAGCTGTTTTTT. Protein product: CASSELGLAGRGTGELFF.

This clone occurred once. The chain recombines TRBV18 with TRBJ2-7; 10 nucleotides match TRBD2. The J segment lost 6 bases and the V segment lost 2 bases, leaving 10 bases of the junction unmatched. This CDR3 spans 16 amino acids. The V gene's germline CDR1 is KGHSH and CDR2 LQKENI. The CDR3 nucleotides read TGTGCCAGCTCACCAAATCTTTTTAGCGGGAGGCCCGAGCAGTACTTC. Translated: CASSPNLFSGRPEQYF.

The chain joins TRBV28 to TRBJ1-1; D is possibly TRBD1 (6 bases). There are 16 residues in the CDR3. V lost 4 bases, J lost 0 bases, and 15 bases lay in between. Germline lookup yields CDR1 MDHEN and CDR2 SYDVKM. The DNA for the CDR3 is TGTGCCAGCAGTTCCACCTCACAGGGAATGAACACTGAAGCTTTCTTT. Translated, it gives CASSSTSQGMNTEAFF.

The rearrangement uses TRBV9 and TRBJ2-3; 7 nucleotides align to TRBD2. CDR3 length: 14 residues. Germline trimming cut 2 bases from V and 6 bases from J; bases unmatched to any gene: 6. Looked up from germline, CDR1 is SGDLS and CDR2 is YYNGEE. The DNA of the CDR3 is TGTGCCAGCAGCGTTGTGGGAGGGCTGGATACGCAGTATTTT. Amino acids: CASSVVGGLDTQYF.